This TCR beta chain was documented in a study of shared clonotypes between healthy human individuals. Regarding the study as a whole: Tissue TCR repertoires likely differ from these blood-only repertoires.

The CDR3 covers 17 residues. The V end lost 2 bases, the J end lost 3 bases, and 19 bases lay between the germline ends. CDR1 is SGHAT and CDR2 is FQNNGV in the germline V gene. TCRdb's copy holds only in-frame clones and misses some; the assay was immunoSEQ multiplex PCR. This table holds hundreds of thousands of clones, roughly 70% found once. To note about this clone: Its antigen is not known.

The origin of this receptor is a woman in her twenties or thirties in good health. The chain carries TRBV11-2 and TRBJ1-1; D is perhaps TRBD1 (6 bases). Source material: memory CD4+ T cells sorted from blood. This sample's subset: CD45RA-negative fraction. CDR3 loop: CASSLLSWGRGYTEAFF. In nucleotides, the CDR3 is TGTGCCAGCAGCTTATTATCTTGGGGGCGCGGGTACACTGAAGCTTTCTTT.